This TCR beta chain was identified during a study of blood T cell repertoires in COVID-19 (dated by TCRdb to the early 2020s). For the study in its entirety: Samples from collaborators originated in the United States, Italy and Spain and spanned both the acute and convalescent phases of COVID-19. The repertoires were made available in a free public database intended to serve as a resource for research on the immune response to SARS-CoV-2. The prospective study material was composed of cDNA or gDNA derived from T cells, B-cell-depleted T cells, or PBMCs. Where available, HLA class I and class II types were taken from metadata supplied by the sample provider and were not determined by assay-based typing. The samples were drawn from the first 160 participants of the ongoing ImmuneRACE study and from under 1,500 subjects provided by 6 global collaborators. Deeply sampled blood TCRbeta repertoires from subjects exposed to, actively infected with, or recovered from COVID-19 were included in the dataset. Nearly every sample came with metadata listing a de-identified subject ID, COVID-19 status, age in years and sex.

Concerning this clone: Its target antigen remains unknown. Nothing much larger sits one base from this clone, and base qualities are not available.

Collaborating institutions collected whole blood in K2EDTA tubes following their own protocols. For TCRbeta analysis, collaborators shipped samples as frozen whole blood, isolated PBMCs, or DNA extracted from either of those sample types. CDR1 LGHNA and CDR2 YNFKEQ were looked up in the germline V gene. The CDR3 spans 15 residues, from the cysteine through the phenylalanine. CDR3 DNA only is kept here, 45 bases in frame from base 1. Trimming at the junction amounts to 1 base on V and 2 bases on J, and the germline ends lie 8 bases apart. The full study reports these points: The quantity of clinical and demographic metadata differed by source and by participant and was supplied without curation.

TCRbeta CDR3 regions were amplified from genomic DNA by means of the immunoSEQ Assay, a bias-controlled multiplex PCR. From the authors' description of their analysis: Within the assay, amplification of reference gene primers was used to estimate how many nucleated cells each sample contained. Sequence reads were collapsed and filtered to measure the absolute abundance of every unique TCRbeta CDR3 rearrangement. Productive Simpson clonality was computed per sample as the square root of Simpson's diversity index over productive rearrangements. The table comes from immuneACCESS by way of TCRdb, which keeps in-frame sequences with V and J called. Part of the clones is missing from these tables; in studies checked, under half for an unresolved V gene and the rest for unknown reasons. The V and J calls and the clone size are those of that table, but D and trimming were determined from the DNA. The sample table contains roughly 150,000 clones; only one count was recorded for roughly nine tenths of them. Clones ranked in the top ten supply approximately 3% of the sample.

The sequence derives from a woman aged 60-70 years with active COVID-19. The sequenced sample was peripheral blood. The rearranged chain carries TRBV4-2 and TRBJ1-4, with the identity of the D gene unclear. The CDR3 corresponds to CASSQGGETNEKLFF. The DNA reads TGTGCCAGCAGCCAAGGAGGTGAGACTAATGAAAAACTGTTTTTT.